The 29 T cell receptor beta chains below come from one sample, sequenced in a study of beta chain features in type 1 diabetes. Study results and caveats: Moderately but significantly shorter TCRB CDR3s were found in Type 1 diabetes patients in all four CD4+ subsets.

Of the isolated RNA, all was reverse transcribed, and so the sequenced material was expressed TCRB transcripts. The data were produced by immunoSEQ multiplex PCR, yet TCRdb's version contains in-frame clones alone and is incomplete. The repertoire holds almost 350,000 clones, with about a tenth as singletons. No antigen has been identified for these receptors. The sample was central memory CD4+ T cells from blood. These receptors all come from a man younger than 45 with type 1 diabetes.

This clone was detected ten times or more. In DNA, the CDR3 is TGTGCCAGCAGCTTGGACAGGGCAGGCAATGAGCAGTTCTTC. As protein: CASSLDRAGNEQFF. The chain links TRBV7-2 to TRBJ2-1; TRBD1 matches 8 bases. The ends lost 3 bases at V and 6 bases at J; junction bases unmatched: 4. The CDR3 has 14 amino acids. Looked up from germline, CDR1 is SGHTA and CDR2 is FQGNSA.

The genes are TRBV29-1 and TRBJ2-1; D is unclear. The CDR3 is made up of 13 amino acids. Trimming removed 6 bases from V and 0 bases from J, with 9 bases in between. In germline, CDR1 is SQVTM, CDR2 ANQGSEA. The CDR3 DNA follows: TGCAGCGTAGCGCTACGCTCCTACAATGAGCAGTTCTTC. It specifies CSVALRSYNEQFF.

Remarks on this clone: Distinct nucleotide sequences in the sample also encode this CDR3. The V and J genes are TRBV18 and TRBJ2-2; D gene uncertain. This CDR3 is 12 amino acids long. The germline V gene has CDR1 KGHSH and CDR2 LQKENI. Trimming shortened V by 2 bases and J by 7 bases, and 5 bases separated the two germline ends. Here the CDR3 reads CASSPRVGELFF. DNA of the CDR3: TGTGCCAGCTCACCAAGGGTCGGGGAGCTGTTTTTT.

V and J are TRBV10-1 and TRBJ1-1; 7 bases are shared with TRBD1. Trimming took 6 bases from V and 0 from J; bases not matched to a gene: 7. CDR3 size: 15 residues. CDR1 WNHNN and CDR2 SYGVQD come from the germline V gene (reference sequence). CDR3 in amino acids: CASRRGPPMNTEAFF. CDR3 bases: TGCGCCAGCAGGAGGGGGCCTCCGATGAACACTGAAGCTTTCTTT.

CDR3 bases: TGTGCCAGTAGTATAGGGGACAGGGAACCCATATCTGGGGCCAACGTCCTGACTTTC. Residues: CASSIGDREPISGANVLTF. The chain recombines TRBV19 with TRBJ2-6, with 9 bases lining up with TRBD1. CDR1 and CDR2 (germline): LNHDA, SQIVND (reference sequence). The trim removed 1 base at V and 1 base at J, leaving 8 bases unmatched. This CDR3 has 19 residues.

This chain joins TRBV7-8 and TRBJ1-4, with a possible D match to TRBD1 (5 bases). Germline V gene lookup returns CDR1 SGHVS and CDR2 FQNEAQ. The CDR3 spans 17 residues. The V end was cut by 2 bases, the J end by 0 bases, with 13 bases between. CDR3 loop: CASSLRQGYATNEKLFF. The CDR3 DNA sequence: TGTGCCAGCAGCTTAAGGCAGGGCTATGCAACTAATGAAAAACTGTTTTTT.

This clone came up a few times. The identical CDR3 is also encoded by other nucleotide sequences in the sample. V gene TRBV27 combines with J gene TRBJ2-5; maybe TRBD1 (6 bases). V lost 5 bases and J lost 0, with 10 bases in between. This CDR3 is 14 amino acids long. The germline gives CDR1 MNHEY, CDR2 SMNVEV (reference sequence). The CDR3 sequence: CASSLTGNQETQYF. CDR3 sequence (DNA): TGTGCCAGCAGTCTCACAGGGAACCAAGAGACCCAGTACTTC.

The chain combines TRBV6-5 with TRBJ2-1; TRBD2 aligns across 15 bases. The germline V gene has CDR1 MNHEY and CDR2 SVGAGI. The V segment lost 4 bases and the J segment 3 bases; nucleotides outside the gene matches: 1. This CDR3 is built from 16 residues. CDR3 DNA: TGTGCCAGCAGTTGGACTAGCGGGGGGGGCTACAATGAGCAGTTCTTC. Residues: CASSWTSGGGYNEQFF.

The rearrangement uses TRBV10-3 and TRBJ1-1; D uncertain. Trimming removed 8 bases at V and 1 base at J, with 11 bases between. The CDR3 runs 13 residues. Germline loops: CDR1 ENHRY, CDR2 SYGVKD. CDR3 amino acids: CAIQVQSNTEAFF. CDR3 in DNA: TGTGCCATCCAGGTACAGTCGAACACTGAAGCTTTCTTT.

This clone was seen a few times. This chain connects TRBV5-4 to TRBJ2-3; possible D gene TRBD1, 6 bases. The germline V gene encodes CDR1 SGHNT and CDR2 YYREEE (reference sequence). V was cut by 4 bases and J by 4 bases, with 16 bases left in between. The CDR3 consists of 15 residues. CDR3 residues: CASSPLRQGPDTQYF. The CDR3 DNA sequence: TGTGCCAGCAGCCCGCTCAGGCAGGGGCCAGATACGCAGTATTTT.

The chain combines TRBV27 with TRBJ1-2; D remains ambiguous. The CDR3 covers 15 residues. The germline gives CDR1 MNHEY, CDR2 SMNVEV (reference sequence). V lost 9 bases to trimming and J lost 3 bases, with 20 bases between them. This CDR3 is CASKSPTKGDYGYTF. CDR3 nucleotides: TGTGCCAGTAAGTCCCCAACAAAGGGAGACTATGGCTACACCTTC.

V gene TRBV14 combines with J gene TRBJ2-2, with a tentative D call TRBD2 (6 bases). Per germline, CDR1 SGHDN and CDR2 FVKESK. Trimming took 1 base from V and 4 from J, leaving 13 bases between them. The CDR3 contains 16 residues. The CDR3 DNA is TGTGCCAGCAGCCAAGTGAACGGGGGTGTCACCGGGGAGCTGTTTTTT. Translated: CASSQVNGGVTGELFF.

This clone turned up a few times. The rearrangement links TRBV5-1 to TRBJ2-1; D may be TRBD1 (6 bases). The germline V and J ends were trimmed by 4 bases and 0 bases, with 11 bases remaining between them. Looked up from germline, CDR1 is SGHRS and CDR2 is YFSETQ. The length of the CDR3 is 15 residues. The CDR3 here is CASSAGESSYNEQFF. In DNA form, the CDR3 reads TGCGCCAGCAGCGCAGGGGAGAGCTCCTACAATGAGCAGTTCTTC.

This clone was seen only a few times. The J gene is TRBJ2-3, the V gene TRBV4-1; no firm D call. CDR1 MGHRA and CDR2 YSYEKL come from the germline V gene. The CDR3 has 17 residues. Trimming removed 0 bases from V and 1 base from J, with 14 bases in between. The CDR3, as DNA: TGCGCCAGCAGCCAAGAAGGTGGCGGCCTGGGCACAGATACGCAGTATTTT. This gives the protein CASSQEGGGLGTDTQYF.

This clone was observed a handful of times. The chain carries TRBV7-9 and TRBJ2-5; D uncertain. This CDR3 has 15 residues. V shed 1 base and J shed 7 bases, with 16 bases lying between them. Germline CDR1 SEHNR, CDR2 FQNEAQ (reference sequence). In DNA form, the CDR3 reads TGTGCCAGCAGCTTAGAAGGTCCCGCGTCCGGGACCCAGTACTTC. Encoded protein: CASSLEGPASGTQYF.

The genes are TRBV18 and TRBJ1-5; D unresolved. Germline V gives CDR1 KGHSH, CDR2 LQKENI. The CDR3 extends over 18 amino acids. Between the trimmed V and J ends, which lost 3 bases and 1 base, there was a span of 19 bases. The CDR3 sequence is CASSPQSGQRISNQPQHF. CDR3 in DNA: TGTGCCAGCTCACCCCAGTCGGGCCAAAGAATAAGCAATCAGCCCCAGCATTTT. The full variable domain, completed using reference TRBV18 and TRBJ1-5, is NAGVMQNPRHLVRRRGQEARLRCSPMKGHSHVYWYRQLPEEGLKFMVYLQKENIIDESGMPKERFSAEFPKEGPSILRIQQVVRGDSAAYFCASSPQSGQRISNQPQHFGDGTRLSIL.

This chain links TRBV2 with TRBJ1-2, with 8 bases aligning to TRBD1. J was trimmed by 4 bases and V by 4 bases; bases with no gene match: 5. The germline CDR1 and CDR2 sequences are SNHLY and FYNNEI. The CDR3 loop spans 14 amino acids. The CDR3 region is CASSATGASYGYTF. CDR3 in DNA: TGTGCCAGCAGTGCGACAGGGGCGAGCTATGGCTACACCTTC.

As to this clone: Within the sample, other DNA sequences also encode this same CDR3. The chain carries TRBV15 and TRBJ2-5, with 11 bases aligning to TRBD1. The CDR3 is 14 residues long. CDR1 and CDR2 from the germline V gene are LNHNV and YYDKDF (reference sequence). V was pared by 3 bases and J by 4 bases, with 1 base of the junction left unmatched. Written as DNA, the CDR3 is TGTGCCACCAGCAGGGGACAGGGGGGAGAGACCCAGTACTTC. Its translation: CATSRGQGGETQYF. The whole variable domain, remainder taken from reference TRBV15 and TRBJ2-5, is DAMVIQNPRYQVTQFGKPVTLSCSQTLNHNVMYWYQQKSSQAPKLLFHYYDKDFNNEADTPDNFQSRRPNTSFCFLDIRSPGLGDTAMYLCATSRGQGGETQYFGPGTRLLVL.

This clone occurred a few times. The chain links TRBV9 to TRBJ2-5; 12 bases align to TRBD2. Germline CDR1 SGDLS, CDR2 YYNGEE. This CDR3 has 15 amino acids. With V trimmed by 4 bases and J by 5 bases, 6 bases remained unmatched. CDR3 coding DNA: TGTGCCAGCAGCTTCGGACTAGCGGGGACGGAGACCCAGTACTTC. Its translation: CASSFGLAGTETQYF. The full variable domain, rest sourced from reference TRBV9 and TRBJ2-5, is DSGVTQTPKHLITATGQRVTLRCSPRSGDLSVYWYQQSLDQGLQFLIQYYNGEERAKGNILERFSAQQFPDLHSELNLSSLELGDSALYFCASSFGLAGTETQYFGPGTRLLVL.

This clone turned up a few times. V and J are TRBV9 and TRBJ2-1, with 7 bases matching TRBD1. CDR1 and CDR2 (germline): SGDLS, YYNGEE. The junction had 8 bases not matched to a gene; V was cut back by 3 bases and J by 2 bases. The CDR3 is made up of 16 amino acids. CDR3 DNA sequence: TGTGCCAGCAGCGCCCAGACAGGGAAGACCTACAATGAGCAGTTCTTC. Protein product: CASSAQTGKTYNEQFF.

This clone showed up just a few times. This chain links TRBV27 with TRBJ2-1; no reliable D call. Trimming removed 6 bases from V and 4 bases from J, with 13 bases in between. CDR3 length: 14 residues. Germline V gene lookup returns CDR1 MNHEY and CDR2 SMNVEV (reference sequence). CDR3 loop: CASSLRPDYNEQFF. Here the CDR3 DNA reads TGTGCCAGCAGCCTACGCCCTGATTACAATGAGCAGTTCTTC.

The rearrangement joins TRBV6-5 to TRBJ1-3; D might be TRBD1 (5 bases). Trimming removed 0 bases at V and 0 bases at J, with 9 bases between. The CDR3 totals 16 residues. Germline CDR1 is MNHEY and CDR2 is SVGAGI. CDR3 protein: CASSYSGLSSGNTIYF. The CDR3, as DNA: TGTGCCAGCAGTTACTCGGGGCTCAGCTCTGGAAACACCATATATTTT.

This clone was seen a few times. This chain connects TRBV11-2 to TRBJ1-1; TRBD1 might be the D (6 bases). Per germline, CDR1 SGHAT and CDR2 FQNNGV. The V end was cut by 2 bases, the J end by 1 base, with 14 bases between. The CDR3 totals 16 residues. CDR3 in amino acids: CASSLSTGRPNTEAFF. The CDR3 DNA sequence: TGTGCCAGCAGCTTAAGCACAGGGAGGCCGAACACTGAAGCTTTCTTT.

V and J are TRBV7-2 and TRBJ2-2, with 11 positions matching TRBD2. The junction had 5 bases not matched to a gene; V was cut back by 2 bases and J by 6 bases. CDR3 length: 16 amino acids. Looked up from germline, CDR1 is SGHTA and CDR2 is FQGNSA. The CDR3 spells CASSLTSGGGAGELFF. CDR3 DNA sequence: TGTGCCAGCAGCTTAACTAGCGGGGGAGGAGCCGGGGAGCTGTTTTTT.

This clone was detected ten times or more. V and J are TRBV2 and TRBJ1-1; D may be TRBD1 (6 bases). V lost 8 bases to trimming and J lost 1 base, with 11 bases between them. CDR3 length equals 13 residues. Germline V lookup: CDR1 SNHLY, CDR2 FYNNEI. CDR3 amino acids: CASLRQANTEAFF. In nucleotides, the CDR3 is TGTGCCAGCCTAAGACAGGCGAACACTGAAGCTTTCTTT.

This clone has ten or more counts. The CDR3 protein is CASSLQGTGRNIQYF. CDR3 in DNA: TGTGCCAGCAGCTTACAAGGGACAGGTAGAAACATTCAGTACTTC. This chain joins TRBV7-2 and TRBJ2-4, with 8 positions matching TRBD1. The CDR3 runs 15 residues. Germline V gene sequence: CDR1 SGHTA, CDR2 FQGNSA. V dropped 2 bases and J dropped 6; count of bases not matched to a gene: 6.

This clone was seen many times. This chain uses TRBV9 with TRBJ2-6; D not certain. Germline-derived CDR1 and CDR2 are SGDLS and YYNGEE. Trimming pared 0 bases from V and 0 bases from J, leaving 4 bases between. This CDR3 has 15 residues. In DNA form, the CDR3 reads TGTGCCAGCAGCGTAGGATTCTCTGGGGCCAACGTCCTGACTTTC. It encodes CASSVGFSGANVLTF.

This chain joins TRBV4-3 and TRBJ2-2, with D possibly matching TRBD2 (6 bases). The CDR3 length is 17 residues. Trimming pared 6 bases from V and 2 bases from J, leaving 19 bases between. Germline V gene data show CDR1 as LGHNA and CDR2 as YSLEER. CDR3 residues: CASSGGFEQENTGELFF. CDR3 nucleotide sequence: TGCGCCAGCAGTGGGGGGTTCGAACAGGAAAACACCGGGGAGCTGTTTTTT.

The V and J genes are TRBV6-6 and TRBJ2-1; D unclear. This CDR3 is 13 amino acids long. Trimming cost V 5 bases and J 5 bases, with 10 bases left between them. Germline assignment: CDR1 MNHNY and CDR2 SVGAGI (reference sequence). CDR3 sequence reads: CASSQPQDNEQFF. As DNA, the CDR3 is TGTGCCAGCAGTCAGCCCCAGGACAATGAGCAGTTCTTC.